This TCR beta chain comes out of a study of blood T cell repertoires in COVID-19. Whole-study context: PBMCs, B-cell-depleted T cells, or T cells were the source of the cDNA or gDNA that made up the material.

The CDR3 extends over 15 amino acids. V lost 3 bases and J lost 2, with 14 bases in between. Germline lookup yields CDR1 SNHLY and CDR2 FYNNEI. Some clones are missing from TCRdb's copy, which holds only in-frame ones; the method was immunoSEQ multiplex PCR. Of more than 70,000 clones listed, under 80% were seen once; the top ten hold just under 10%. The chain links TRBV2 to TRBJ2-7; weak D call: TRBD2 (7 bases). The receptor was isolated from a human donor in a cohort sampled during active COVID-19. The sequencing sample was made of peripheral blood. The CDR3 protein is CASSEGGALTYEQYF. The DNA of the CDR3 is TGTGCCAGCAGTGAGGGGGGGGCCCTTACCTACGAGCAGTACTTC.